This record looks at one T cell receptor (beta chain) sequence and its context. Its target is not known. This record belongs to a study of T cell responses to AZD1222 COVID-19 vaccine. Study-wide results and caveats: It was only after the peak T cell response that any repertoires were sampled. Only six individuals given AZD1222 were seropositive at baseline. Targets within unmutated variant regions were reportedly found for nearly half of spike-specific TCRs. Researchers report vaccine-associated CD4 TCRs spanning spike, with dominance at 160-218 and 743-854.

CDR3 length: 13 amino acids. The V segment lost 6 bases and the J segment 7 bases; nucleotides outside the gene matches: 7. Germline CDR1 is SGHKS and CDR2 is YYEKEE (reference sequence). Sequencing was performed with immunoSEQ multiplex PCR; in TCRdb, only in-frame clones are kept and a portion is missing. Of fewer than 150,000 clones listed, about nine tenths are singletons. The sequenced sample was peripheral blood, obtained on day 0 of AZD1222 vaccination. The source is an adult in good health. The V and J genes are TRBV5-5 and TRBJ1-1; TRBD1 aligns across 9 bases. The CDR3 sequence: CASNEGQGGEAFF. The DNA of the CDR3 is TGTGCCAGCAACGAGGGACAGGGAGGTGAAGCTTTCTTT.